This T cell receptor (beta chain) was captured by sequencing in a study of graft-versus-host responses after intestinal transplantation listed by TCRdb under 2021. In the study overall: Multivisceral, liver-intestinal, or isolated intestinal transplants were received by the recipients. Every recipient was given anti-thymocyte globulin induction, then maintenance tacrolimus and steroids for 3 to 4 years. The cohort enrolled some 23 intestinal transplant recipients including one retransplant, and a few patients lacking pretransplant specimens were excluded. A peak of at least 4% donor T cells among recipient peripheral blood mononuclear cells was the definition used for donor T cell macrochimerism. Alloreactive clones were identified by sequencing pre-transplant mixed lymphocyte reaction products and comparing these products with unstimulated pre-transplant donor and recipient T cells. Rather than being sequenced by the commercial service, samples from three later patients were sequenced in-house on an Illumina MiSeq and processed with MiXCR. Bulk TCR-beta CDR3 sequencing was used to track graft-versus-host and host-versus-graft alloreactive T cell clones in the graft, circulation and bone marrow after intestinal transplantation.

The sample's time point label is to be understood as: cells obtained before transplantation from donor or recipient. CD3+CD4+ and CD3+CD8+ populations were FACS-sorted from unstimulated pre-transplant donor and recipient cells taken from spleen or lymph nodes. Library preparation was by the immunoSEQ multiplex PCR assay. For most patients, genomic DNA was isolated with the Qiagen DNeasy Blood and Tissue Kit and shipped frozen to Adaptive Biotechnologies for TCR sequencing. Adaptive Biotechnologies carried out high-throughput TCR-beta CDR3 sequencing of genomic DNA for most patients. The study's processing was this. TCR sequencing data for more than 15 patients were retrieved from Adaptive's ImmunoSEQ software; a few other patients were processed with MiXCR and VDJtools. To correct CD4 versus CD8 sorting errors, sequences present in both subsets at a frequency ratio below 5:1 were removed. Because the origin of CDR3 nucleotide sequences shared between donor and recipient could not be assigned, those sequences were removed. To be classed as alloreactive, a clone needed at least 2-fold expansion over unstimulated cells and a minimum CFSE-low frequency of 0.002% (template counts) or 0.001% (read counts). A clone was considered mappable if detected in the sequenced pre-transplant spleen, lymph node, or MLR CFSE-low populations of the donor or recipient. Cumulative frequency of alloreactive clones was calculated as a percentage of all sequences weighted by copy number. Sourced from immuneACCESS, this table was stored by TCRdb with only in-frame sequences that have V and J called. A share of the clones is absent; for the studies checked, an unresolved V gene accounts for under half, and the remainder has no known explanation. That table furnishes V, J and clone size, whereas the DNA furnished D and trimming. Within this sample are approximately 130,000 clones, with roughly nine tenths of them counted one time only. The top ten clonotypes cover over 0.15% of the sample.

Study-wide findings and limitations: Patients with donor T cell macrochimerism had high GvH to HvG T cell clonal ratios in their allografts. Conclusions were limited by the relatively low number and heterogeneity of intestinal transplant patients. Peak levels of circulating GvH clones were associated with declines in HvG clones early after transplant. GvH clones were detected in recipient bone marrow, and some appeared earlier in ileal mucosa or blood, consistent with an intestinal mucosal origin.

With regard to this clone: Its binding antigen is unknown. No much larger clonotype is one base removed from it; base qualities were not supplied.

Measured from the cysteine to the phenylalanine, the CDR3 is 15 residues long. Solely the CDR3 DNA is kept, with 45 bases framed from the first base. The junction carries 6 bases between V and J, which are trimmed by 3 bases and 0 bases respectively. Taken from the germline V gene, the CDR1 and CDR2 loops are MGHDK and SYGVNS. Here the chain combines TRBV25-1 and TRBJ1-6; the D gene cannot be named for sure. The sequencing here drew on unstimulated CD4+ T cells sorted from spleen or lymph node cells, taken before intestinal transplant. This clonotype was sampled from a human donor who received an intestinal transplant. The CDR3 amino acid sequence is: CASSDTGSYNSPLHF. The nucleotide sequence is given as TGTGCCAGCAGTGACACGGGCTCCTATAATTCACCCCTCCACTTT.